This T cell receptor (beta chain) was sequenced during a study of cytomegalovirus exposure and HLA in healthy donors. General study findings and limits: Immune exposure information comprised only CMV serostatus. Presence/absence analyses supposed approximately even sequencing depth among donors. While the bulk of TCR sequences proved rare, some public TCRs turned up in many donors. Altogether, some 170 TCR beta chains were recorded as cytomegalovirus-associated.

Germline V gene sequence: CDR1 SGHTA, CDR2 FQGTGA. The CDR3 runs 17 residues. V lost 5 bases, J lost 0 bases, and 16 bases lay in between. The primer mix had 60 Vbeta and 13 Jbeta primers. Profiled with immunoSEQ multiplex PCR; TCRdb holds only in-frame clones, not every one. The sample includes over 100,000 clones, 55% to 65% seen only once; the top ten take less than 12%. Concerning this clone itself: Its antigen is not known.

The V call is TRBV7-3, the J call TRBJ2-2; tentatively, D is TRBD2 (6 bases). This sequence was found in a man in his forties in good health and CMV-seropositive. Sequenced sample: PBMCs. The CDR3 protein is CASSTPLGGTNTGELFF. CDR3 nucleotides: TGTGCCAGCAGCACACCCCTCGGGGGTACGAACACCGGGGAGCTGTTTTTT.